What follows describes a single T cell receptor (beta chain). The sample comes from a study of blood T cell repertoires in COVID-19. Assay used: immunoSEQ multiplex PCR; TCRdb lists only in-frame clones, some missing. The table records some 350,000 clones, more than 70% of them present only once. The V end was cut by 7 bases, the J end by 7 bases, with 10 bases between. Germline lookup yields CDR1 MNHEY and CDR2 SVGAGI. This CDR3 is 11 amino acids long. The chain joins TRBV6-5 to TRBJ1-1; D remains ambiguous. The specimen sequenced was PBMCs or T cells enriched from blood (not recorded which). This clonotype was obtained from a woman in her twenties or thirties who had recovered from COVID-19. The CDR3 loop is CASTGVSEAFF. The CDR3 region has the DNA TGTGCCAGCACCGGGGTTAGTGAAGCTTTCTTT.